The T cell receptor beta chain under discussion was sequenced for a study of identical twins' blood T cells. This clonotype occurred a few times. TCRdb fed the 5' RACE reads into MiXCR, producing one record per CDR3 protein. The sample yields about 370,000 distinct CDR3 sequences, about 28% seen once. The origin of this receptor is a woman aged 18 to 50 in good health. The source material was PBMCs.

The CDR3 loop reads CSVDGAHYGYTF. The DNA of the CDR3 is TGCAGCGTTGACGGGGCTCACTATGGCTACACCTTC. This chain joins TRBV29-1 and TRBJ1-2; D might be TRBD1 (5 bases). With 3 bases removed from V and 3 bases from J, the gap between germline ends came to 8 bases. The CDR3 sequence is 12 residues long. CDR1 SQVTM and CDR2 ANQGSEA come from the germline V gene.